The clone carrying this T cell receptor (beta chain) has just a few counts. Germline loops: CDR1 WSHSY, CDR2 SAAADI. V lost 0 bases and J lost 1, with 9 bases in between. The length of the CDR3 is 15 residues. The entry originates in a study of blood T cell repertoires in COVID-19. Across the whole study: T cells, B-cell-depleted T cells, or PBMCs supplied cDNA or gDNA.

Participants reported their clinical history, and cohort assignment relied on those reports. In the authors' methods: Quantification of nucleated cells was approximated via reference gene primer amplification. The method was immunoSEQ multiplex PCR; TCRdb's version includes in-frame clones alone and lacks a portion of them. V and J calls and clone size are given by that table; D and trimming were obtained from the DNA. The sample holds roughly 250,000 clones, about nine tenths seen once. The origin of this receptor is a woman aged 30 to 39 with acute COVID-19. The sequencing input was PBMCs or T cells enriched from blood (not recorded which). The V call is TRBV10-2, the J call TRBJ1-1, with D tentatively TRBD1 (6 bases). CDR3 in amino acids: CASSESRGRNTEAFF. DNA of the CDR3: TGCGCCAGCAGTGAGTCCAGGGGCAGGAACACTGAAGCTTTCTTT.